This T cell receptor delta chain was captured in a study of DNA immune sequencing with unique molecular identifiers. Across the whole study: Buffy-coat γδ T cells, enriched immunomagnetically, supplied the sequenced genomic DNA. Broader study findings: Healthy donor TRD clonotypes most often used TRDV2 joined to TRDJ1.

V lost 0 bases to trimming and J lost 5 bases, with 15 bases between them. In germline, CDR1 is GEAIGNYY, CDR2 EKD. The CDR3 sequence is 15 residues long. On this clone itself: Its antigen is as yet unknown. A far more abundant clone sits one base away, making this likely a read error. Distinct nucleotide sequences in the sample also encode this CDR3.

Primers for all 8 TRDV and 4 TRDJ genes amplified genomic DNA in 32-plex. The library had 12-nucleotide UMIs introduced over roughly 3 barcoding cycles, then a second adapter PCR. TCRdb reprocessed the multiplex PCR reads using CATT. The table has about 4,700 delta-chain clones, roughly 12% seen once. This TCR derives from a human donor in good health. V is TRDV2 and J is TRDJ1, with D possibly matching TRDD3 (5 bases). The sequencing input was gamma-delta T cells enriched from blood buffy coat, or unenriched PBMCs (not recorded which). The CDR3 nucleotides read TGTGCCTGTGACACCGTCGGGGGTCGCACAGATAAACTCATCTTT. Amino acids: CACDTVGGRTDKLIF.